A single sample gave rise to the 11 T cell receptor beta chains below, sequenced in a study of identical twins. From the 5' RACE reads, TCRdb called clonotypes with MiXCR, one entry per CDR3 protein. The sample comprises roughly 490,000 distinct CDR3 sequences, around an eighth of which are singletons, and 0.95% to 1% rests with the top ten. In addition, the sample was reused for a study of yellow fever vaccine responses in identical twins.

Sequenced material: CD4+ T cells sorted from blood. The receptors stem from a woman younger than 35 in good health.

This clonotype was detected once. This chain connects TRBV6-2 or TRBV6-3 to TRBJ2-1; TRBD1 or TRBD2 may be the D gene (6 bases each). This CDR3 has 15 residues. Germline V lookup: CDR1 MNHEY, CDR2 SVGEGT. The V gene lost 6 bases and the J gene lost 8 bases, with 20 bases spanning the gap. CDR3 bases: TGTGCCAGCAGCCCCGACAGGTACTGGGGGGATGAGCAGTTCTTC. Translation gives CASSPDRYWGDEQFF.

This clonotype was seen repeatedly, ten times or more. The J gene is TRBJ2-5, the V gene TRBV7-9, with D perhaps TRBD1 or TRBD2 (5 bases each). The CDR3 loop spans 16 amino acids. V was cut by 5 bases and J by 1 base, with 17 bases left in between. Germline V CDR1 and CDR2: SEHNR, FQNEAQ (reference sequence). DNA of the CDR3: TGTGCCAGCAGCCCACGGGGACCGATTATCCAAGAGACCCAGTACTTC. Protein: CASSPRGPIIQETQYF.

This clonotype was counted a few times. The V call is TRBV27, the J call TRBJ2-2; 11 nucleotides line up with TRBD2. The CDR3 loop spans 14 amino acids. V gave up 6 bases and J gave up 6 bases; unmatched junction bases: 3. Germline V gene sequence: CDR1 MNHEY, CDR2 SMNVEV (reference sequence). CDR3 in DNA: TGTGCCAGCAGAAGGACTAGCGGGCCCGGGGAGCTGTTTTTT. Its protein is CASRRTSGPGELFF.

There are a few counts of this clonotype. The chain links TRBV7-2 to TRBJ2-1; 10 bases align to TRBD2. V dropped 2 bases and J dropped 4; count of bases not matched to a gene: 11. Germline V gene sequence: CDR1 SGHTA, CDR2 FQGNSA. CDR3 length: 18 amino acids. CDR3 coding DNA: TGTGCCAGCAGCTTACGCCCAAATAGCGGGGGGACTTACAATGAGCAGTTCTTC. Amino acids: CASSLRPNSGGTYNEQFF.

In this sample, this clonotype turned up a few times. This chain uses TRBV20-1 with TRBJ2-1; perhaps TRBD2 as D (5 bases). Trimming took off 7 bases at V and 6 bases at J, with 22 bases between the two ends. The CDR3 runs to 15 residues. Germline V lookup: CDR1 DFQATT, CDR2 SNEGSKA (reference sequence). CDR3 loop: CSVVRRGMDLNEQFF. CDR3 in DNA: TGCAGTGTTGTCCGGAGAGGGATGGATCTCAATGAGCAGTTCTTC.

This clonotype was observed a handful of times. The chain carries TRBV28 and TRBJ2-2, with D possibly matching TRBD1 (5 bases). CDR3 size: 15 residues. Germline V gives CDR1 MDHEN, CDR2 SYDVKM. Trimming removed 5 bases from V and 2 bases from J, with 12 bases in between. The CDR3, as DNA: TGTGCCAGCAGTCCTGACAGCCTTAACACCGGGGAGCTGTTTTTT. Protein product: CASSPDSLNTGELFF.

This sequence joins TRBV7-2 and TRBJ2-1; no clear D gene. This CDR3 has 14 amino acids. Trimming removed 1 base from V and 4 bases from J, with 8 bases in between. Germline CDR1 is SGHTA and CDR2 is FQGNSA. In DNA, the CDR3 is TGTGCCAGCAGCTTAGAATCCCGATACAATGAGCAGTTCTTC. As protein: CASSLESRYNEQFF.

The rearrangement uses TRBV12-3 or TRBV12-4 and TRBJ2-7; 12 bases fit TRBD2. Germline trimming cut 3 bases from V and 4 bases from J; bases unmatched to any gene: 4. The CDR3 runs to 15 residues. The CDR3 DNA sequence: TGTGCCAGCAGTTTTGGGACTAGCGGGTCATACGAGCAGTACTTC. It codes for CASSFGTSGSYEQYF.

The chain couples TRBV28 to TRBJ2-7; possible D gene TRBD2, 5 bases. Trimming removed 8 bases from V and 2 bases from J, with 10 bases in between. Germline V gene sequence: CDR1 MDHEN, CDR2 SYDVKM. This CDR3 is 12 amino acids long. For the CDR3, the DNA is TGTGCCAGCGGGCTAGCCCCCTACGAGCAGTACTTC. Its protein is CASGLAPYEQYF.

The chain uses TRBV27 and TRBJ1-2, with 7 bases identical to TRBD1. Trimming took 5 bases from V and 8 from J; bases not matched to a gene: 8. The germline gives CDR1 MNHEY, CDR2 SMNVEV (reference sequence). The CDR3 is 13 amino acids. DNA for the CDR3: TGTGCCAGCAGTATACAGGGGAATAGGGGCTACACCTTC. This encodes CASSIQGNRGYTF.

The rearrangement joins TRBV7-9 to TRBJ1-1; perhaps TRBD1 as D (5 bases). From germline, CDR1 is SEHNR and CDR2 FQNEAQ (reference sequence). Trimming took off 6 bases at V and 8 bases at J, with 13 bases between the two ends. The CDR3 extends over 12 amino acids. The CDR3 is CASSARWTEAFF. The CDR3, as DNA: TGTGCCAGCAGTGCCAGGTGGACAGAAGCTTTCTTT.